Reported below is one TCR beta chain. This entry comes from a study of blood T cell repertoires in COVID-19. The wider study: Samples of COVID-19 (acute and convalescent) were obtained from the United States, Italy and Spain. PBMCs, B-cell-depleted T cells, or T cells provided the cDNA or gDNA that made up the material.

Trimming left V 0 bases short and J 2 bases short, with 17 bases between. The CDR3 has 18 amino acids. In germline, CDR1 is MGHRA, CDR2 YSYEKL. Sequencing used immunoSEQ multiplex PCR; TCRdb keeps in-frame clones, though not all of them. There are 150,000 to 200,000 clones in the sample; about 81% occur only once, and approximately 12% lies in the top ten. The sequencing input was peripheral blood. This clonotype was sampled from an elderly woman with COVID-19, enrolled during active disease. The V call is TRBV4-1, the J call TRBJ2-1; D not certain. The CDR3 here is CASSQDLYVRLAYNEQFF. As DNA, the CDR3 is TGCGCCAGCAGCCAAGATCTGTACGTTCGGTTAGCCTACAATGAGCAGTTCTTC.